This record covers a single T cell receptor (beta chain). The CDR3 is made up of 13 amino acids. V was shortened by 2 bases and J by 3 bases, with 6 bases between the two germline ends. Germline CDR1 reads LGHDT; CDR2 reads YNNKEL (reference sequence). This sample was included in a study of blood T cell repertoires in COVID-19. Study-wide background: The origin of the acute and convalescent COVID-19 samples was the United States, Italy and Spain. T cells, B-cell-depleted T cells, or PBMCs provided the cDNA or gDNA that served as material.

In the source study's methods: Researchers report that nucleated cell counts were estimated from reference gene primer amplification. This table comes from immunoSEQ multiplex PCR, and its TCRdb copy is limited to in-frame clones, with some not included. The DNA gave D and trimming, while V, J and clone size come from that table. The sample shows 200,000 to 300,000 clones, about 85% of them seen only once. The gene calls are TRBV3-1 (or the pseudogene TRBV3-2) and TRBJ2-3; D call uncertain. Source material: peripheral blood. The sequence was collected from a man in his 60s with acute or convalescent COVID-19. For the CDR3, the DNA is TGTGCCAGCAGCCAACATCGGACAGATACGCAGTATTTT. Translating it yields CASSQHRTDTQYF.